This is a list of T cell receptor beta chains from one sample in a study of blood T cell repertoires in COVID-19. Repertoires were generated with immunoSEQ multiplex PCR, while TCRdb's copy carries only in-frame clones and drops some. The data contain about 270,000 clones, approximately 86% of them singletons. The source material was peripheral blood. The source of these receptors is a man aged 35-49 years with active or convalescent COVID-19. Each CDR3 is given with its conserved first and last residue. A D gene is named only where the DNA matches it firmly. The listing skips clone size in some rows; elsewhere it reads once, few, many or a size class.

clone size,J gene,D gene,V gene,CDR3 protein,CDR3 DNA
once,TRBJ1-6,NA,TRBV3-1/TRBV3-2,CASSHVLVGLEGSPLHF,TGTGCCAGCAGCCACGTGCTAGTGGGTCTGGAGGGATCACCCCTCCACTTT
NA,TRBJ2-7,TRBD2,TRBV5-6,CASSLLAGDEQYF,TGTGCCAGCAGCTTACTAGCGGGAGACGAGCAGTACTTC
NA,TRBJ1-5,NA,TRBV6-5,CAASRDQPQHF,TGTGCTGCCAGCAGGGATCAGCCCCAGCATTTT
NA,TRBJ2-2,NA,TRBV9,CASSRGLQPGISTGELFF,TGTGCCAGCAGCAGGGGACTCCAGCCGGGGATCAGCACCGGGGAGCTGTTTTTT
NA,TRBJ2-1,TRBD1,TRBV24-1,CATSDSWTGYEQFF,TGTGCCACCAGTGATTCCTGGACAGGGTATGAGCAGTTCTTC
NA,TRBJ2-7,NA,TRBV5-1,CASRLTGDYEQYF,TGCGCCAGCAGACTTACCGGGGACTACGAGCAGTACTTC
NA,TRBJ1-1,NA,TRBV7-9,CASSASPQGGGAFF,TGTGCCAGCAGCGCGAGCCCACAGGGTGGGGGTGCTTTCTTT
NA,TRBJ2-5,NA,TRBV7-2,CASSSGETQYF,TGTGCCAGCAGCTCAGGAGAGACCCAGTACTTC
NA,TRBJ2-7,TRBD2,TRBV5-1,CASSLGPGLAVYEQYF,TGCGCCAGCAGCTTGGGGCCCGGACTAGCGGTCTACGAGCAGTACTTC
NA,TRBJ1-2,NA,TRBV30,CAWSVLRGGYGYTF,TGTGCCTGGAGTGTACTCAGGGGTGGCTATGGCTACACCTTC
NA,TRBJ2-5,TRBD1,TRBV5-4,CASSAADRGIQETQYF,TGTGCCAGCAGCGCGGCGGACAGGGGAATCCAAGAGACCCAGTACTTC
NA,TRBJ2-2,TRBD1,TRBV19,CASRPGTGEAGELFF,TGTGCCAGTAGACCTGGGACAGGGGAGGCCGGGGAGCTGTTTTTT
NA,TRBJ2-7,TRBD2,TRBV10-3,CAIRGTSGSTYEQYF,TGTGCCATCAGGGGCACTAGCGGGAGTACCTACGAGCAGTACTTC
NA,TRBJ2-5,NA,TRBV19,CASSIMGTDSETQYF,TGTGCCAGTAGTATTATGGGCACCGACAGCGAGACCCAGTACTTC
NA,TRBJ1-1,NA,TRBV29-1,CSVLSSGFMNTEAFF,TGCAGCGTCTTAAGCTCGGGATTCATGAACACTGAAGCTTTCTTT
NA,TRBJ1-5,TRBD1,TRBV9,CASSVDGQANQPQHF,TGTGCCAGCAGCGTGGACGGACAGGCCAATCAGCCCCAGCATTTT
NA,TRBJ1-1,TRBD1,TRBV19,CASSILGQGEVHTEAFF,TGTGCCAGTAGTATCCTAGGACAGGGTGAGGTGCACACTGAAGCTTTCTTT
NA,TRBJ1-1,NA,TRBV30,CAWRGGLTEAFF,TGTGCCTGGAGGGGGGGGCTGACTGAAGCTTTCTTT
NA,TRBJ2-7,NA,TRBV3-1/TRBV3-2,CASSSDSYEQYF,TGTGCCAGCAGTTCGGACAGCTACGAGCAGTACTTC
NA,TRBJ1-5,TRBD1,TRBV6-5,CASSRDRGDQPQHF,TGTGCCAGCAGCAGGGACAGGGGTGATCAGCCCCAGCATTTT
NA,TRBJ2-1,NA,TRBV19,CASRAYLEEQFF,TGTGCCAGTAGAGCATATCTGGAGGAGCAGTTCTTC
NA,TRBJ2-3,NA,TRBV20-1,CSAPSVDTQYF,TGCAGTGCTCCTAGTGTAGATACGCAGTATTTT
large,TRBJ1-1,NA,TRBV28,CASSSTEQGLAWAEAFF,TGTGCCAGCAGTTCCACCGAACAGGGTTTGGCTTGGGCTGAAGCTTTCTTT
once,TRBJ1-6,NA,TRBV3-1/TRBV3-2,CASGDQGSYNSPLHF,TGTGCCAGCGGGGATCAGGGCTCCTATAATTCACCCCTCCACTTT
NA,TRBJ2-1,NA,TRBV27,CASSLYNGYNEQFF,TGTGCCAGCAGTTTATACAATGGTTACAATGAGCAGTTCTTC
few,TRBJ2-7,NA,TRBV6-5,CASSYPGGDEQYF,TGTGCCAGCAGTTACCCCGGGGGAGACGAGCAGTACTTC
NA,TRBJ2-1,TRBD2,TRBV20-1,CSASWTSGSNYNEQFF,TGCAGTGCTAGTTGGACTAGCGGATCCAATTACAATGAGCAGTTCTTC
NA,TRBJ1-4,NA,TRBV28,CASNSGLGNEKLFF,TGTGCCAGCAACTCGGGACTGGGGAATGAAAAACTGTTTTTT
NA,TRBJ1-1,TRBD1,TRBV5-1,CASSSQGAEAFF,TGCGCCAGCAGCTCTCAGGGGGCTGAAGCTTTCTTT
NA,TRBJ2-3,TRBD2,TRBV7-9,CASSPPPGLNTDTQYF,TGTGCCAGCAGCCCCCCACCGGGACTAAACACAGATACGCAGTATTTT
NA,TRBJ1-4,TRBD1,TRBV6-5,CASSYVWGQGYEKLFF,TGTGCCAGCAGTTACGTCTGGGGACAGGGATATGAAAAACTGTTTTTT
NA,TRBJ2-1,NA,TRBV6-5,CASRAKRRNEQFF,TGTGCCAGCAGGGCCAAGCGACGGAATGAGCAGTTCTTC
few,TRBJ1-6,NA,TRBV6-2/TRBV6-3,CASSSSIPSPLHF,TGTGCCAGCAGTTCCTCCATTCCTTCACCCCTCCACTTT
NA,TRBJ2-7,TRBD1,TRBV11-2,CASSVGQGSSYEQYF,TGTGCCAGCAGCGTGGGACAGGGAAGCTCCTACGAGCAGTACTTC
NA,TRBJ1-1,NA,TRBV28,CASNNPEENRNTEAFF,TGTGCCAGCAACAACCCAGAGGAGAATAGGAACACTGAAGCTTTCTTT
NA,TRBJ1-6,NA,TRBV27,CASRKQGRNSPLHF,TGTGCCAGCAGGAAACAGGGCAGAAATTCACCCCTCCACTTT
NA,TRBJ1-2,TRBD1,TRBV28,CASSLSAGGYTGTGYTF,TGTGCCAGCAGTTTATCGGCAGGGGGTTATACGGGGACTGGCTACACCTTC
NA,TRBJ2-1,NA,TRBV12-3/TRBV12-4,CAAGTYNEQFF,TGTGCCGCAGGGACCTACAATGAGCAGTTCTTC
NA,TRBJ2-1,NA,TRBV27,CASSLRSSTAHGNEQFF,TGTGCCAGCAGTTTAAGGTCTTCAACGGCCCACGGGAATGAGCAGTTCTTC
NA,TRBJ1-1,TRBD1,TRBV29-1,CSVTITGGNTEAFF,TGCAGCGTGACCATTACAGGGGGGAACACTGAAGCTTTCTTT